The entry below describes one T cell receptor beta chain. What it binds is not known. Method: immunoSEQ multiplex PCR; TCRdb's copy keeps in-frame clones and lacks some. The top ten hold about 6% of the sample, which has over 70,000 clones, 70% to 90% seen once. The data originate from a study of T cell responses to AZD1222 COVID-19 vaccine. Study results and limitations: Baseline seropositivity occurred in only a handful of AZD1222 recipients. Sampling captured repertoires only after the peak T cell response. Epitopes outside B.1.351 and B.1.1.7 mutated regions reportedly drew nearly half of spike TCRs. Clonal diversity was possibly underestimated; the donors were predominantly white British and more often female.

The length of the CDR3 is 14 residues. Germline CDR1 is MNHEY and CDR2 is SVGEGT. V gave up 0 bases and J gave up 1 base, with 7 bases separating them. This specimen consisted of peripheral blood, obtained on day 0 of AZD1222 vaccination. The chain carries TRBV6-2 or TRBV6-3 and TRBJ2-7; D remains ambiguous. This TCR was sampled from an adult in good health. This CDR3 is CASSYSLVSYEQYF. CDR3 in DNA: TGTGCCAGCAGTTACTCCCTTGTGTCCTACGAGCAGTACTTC.